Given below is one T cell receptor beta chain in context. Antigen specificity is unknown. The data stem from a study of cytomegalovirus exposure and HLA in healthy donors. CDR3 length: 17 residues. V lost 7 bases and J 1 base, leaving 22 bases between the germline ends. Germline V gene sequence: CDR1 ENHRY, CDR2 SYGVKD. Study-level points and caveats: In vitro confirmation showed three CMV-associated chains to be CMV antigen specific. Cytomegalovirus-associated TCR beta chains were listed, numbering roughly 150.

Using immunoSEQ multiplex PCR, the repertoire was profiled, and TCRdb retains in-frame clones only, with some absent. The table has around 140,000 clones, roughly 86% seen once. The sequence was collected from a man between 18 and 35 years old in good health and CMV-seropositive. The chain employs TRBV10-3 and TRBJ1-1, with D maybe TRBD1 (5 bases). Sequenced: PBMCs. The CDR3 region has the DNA TGTGCCATCAAAGAGGACTCATGGGGGGGTACGAACACTGAAGCTTTCTTT. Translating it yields CAIKEDSWGGTNTEAFF.